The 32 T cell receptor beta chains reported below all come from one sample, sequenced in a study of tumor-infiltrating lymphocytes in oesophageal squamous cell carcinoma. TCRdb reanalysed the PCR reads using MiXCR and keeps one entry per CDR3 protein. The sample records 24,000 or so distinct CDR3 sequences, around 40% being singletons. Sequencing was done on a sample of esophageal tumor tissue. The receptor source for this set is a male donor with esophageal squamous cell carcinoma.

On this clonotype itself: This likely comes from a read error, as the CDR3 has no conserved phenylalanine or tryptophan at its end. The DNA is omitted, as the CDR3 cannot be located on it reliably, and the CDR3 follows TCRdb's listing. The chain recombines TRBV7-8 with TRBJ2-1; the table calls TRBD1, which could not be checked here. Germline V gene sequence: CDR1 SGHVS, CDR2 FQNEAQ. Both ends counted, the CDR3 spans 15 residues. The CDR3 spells CASSSDRDGEQYFGN.

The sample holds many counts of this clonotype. CDR3 sequence: CASSHVAGRLNYGYTF. As DNA, the CDR3 is TGCGCCAGCAGCCACGTAGCCGGACGGTTGAACTATGGCTACACCTTC. V and J are TRBV5-1 and TRBJ1-2; D gene uncertain. This CDR3 spans 16 amino acids. Germline V gives CDR1 SGHRS, CDR2 YFSETQ. Trimming stripped 4 bases from V and 2 bases from J, with 18 bases between.

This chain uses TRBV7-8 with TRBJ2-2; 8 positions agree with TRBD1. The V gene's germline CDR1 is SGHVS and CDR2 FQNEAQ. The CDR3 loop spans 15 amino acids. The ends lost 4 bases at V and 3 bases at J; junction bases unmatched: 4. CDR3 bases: TGTGCCAGCAGCTCTGACAGGGGTTACACCGGGGAGCTGTTTTTT. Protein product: CASSSDRGYTGELFF.

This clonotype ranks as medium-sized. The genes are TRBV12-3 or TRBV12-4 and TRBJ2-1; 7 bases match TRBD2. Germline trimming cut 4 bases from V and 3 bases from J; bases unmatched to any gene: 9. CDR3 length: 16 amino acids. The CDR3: CASSSGLAAGYNEQFF. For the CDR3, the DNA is TGTGCCAGCAGTTCGGGGCTAGCGGCCGGCTACAATGAGCAGTTCTTC.

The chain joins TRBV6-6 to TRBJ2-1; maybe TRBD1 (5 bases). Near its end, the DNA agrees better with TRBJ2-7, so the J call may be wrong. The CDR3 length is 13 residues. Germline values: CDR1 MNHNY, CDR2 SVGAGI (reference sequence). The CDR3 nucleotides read TGTGCCAGCAGTTGGGGCCCAACAAGCGAGCAGTACTTC. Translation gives CASSWGPTSEQYF.

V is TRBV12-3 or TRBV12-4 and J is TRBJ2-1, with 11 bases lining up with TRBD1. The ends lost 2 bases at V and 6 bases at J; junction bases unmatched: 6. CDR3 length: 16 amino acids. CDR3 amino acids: CASSLRRTGGLNEQFF. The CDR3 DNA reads TGTGCCAGCAGTTTACGGAGGACAGGGGGCCTCAATGAGCAGTTCTTC.

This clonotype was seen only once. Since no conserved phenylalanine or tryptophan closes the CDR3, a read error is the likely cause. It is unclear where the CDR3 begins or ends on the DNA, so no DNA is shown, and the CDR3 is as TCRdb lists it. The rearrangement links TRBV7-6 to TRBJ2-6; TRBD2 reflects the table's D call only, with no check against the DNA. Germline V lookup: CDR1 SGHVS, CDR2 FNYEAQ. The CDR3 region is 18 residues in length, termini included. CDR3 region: CASSLATASGSNEQFFGA.

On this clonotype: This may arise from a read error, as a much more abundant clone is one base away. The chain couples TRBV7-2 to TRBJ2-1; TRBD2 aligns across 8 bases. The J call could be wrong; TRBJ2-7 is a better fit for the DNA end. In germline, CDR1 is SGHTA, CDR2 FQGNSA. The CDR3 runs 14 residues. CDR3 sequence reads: CASSLQAGANGQYF. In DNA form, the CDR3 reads TGTGCCAGCAGCCTCCAAGCGGGGGCCAATGGGCAGTACTTC.

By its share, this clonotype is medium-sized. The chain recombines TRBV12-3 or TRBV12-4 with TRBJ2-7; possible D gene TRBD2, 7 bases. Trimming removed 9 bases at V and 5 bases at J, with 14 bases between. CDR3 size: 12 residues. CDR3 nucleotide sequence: TGTGCCAGTGGGGGCGGGGGTGACGAGCAGTACTTC. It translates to CASGGGGDEQYF.

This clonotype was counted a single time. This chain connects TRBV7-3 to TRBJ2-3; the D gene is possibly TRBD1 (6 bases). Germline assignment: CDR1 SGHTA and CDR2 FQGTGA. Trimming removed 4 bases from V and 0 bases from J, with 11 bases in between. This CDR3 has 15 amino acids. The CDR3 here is CASSYDRLSTDTQYF. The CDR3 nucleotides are TGTGCCAGCAGCTACGACAGGCTGAGCACAGATACGCAGTATTTT.

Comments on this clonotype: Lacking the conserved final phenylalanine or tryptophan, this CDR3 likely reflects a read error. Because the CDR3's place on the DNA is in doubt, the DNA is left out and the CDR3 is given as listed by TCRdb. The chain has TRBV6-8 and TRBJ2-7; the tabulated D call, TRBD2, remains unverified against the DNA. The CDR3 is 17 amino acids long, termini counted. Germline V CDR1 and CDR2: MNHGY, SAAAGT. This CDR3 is CASKLPGTYSSGYTFGS.

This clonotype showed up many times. The CDR3 bases are TGTGCCAGCAGTTACGGGCTCCGTTCCGGGAACAGGGGCCCCTACGAGCAGTACTTC. Amino acid sequence: CASSYGLRSGNRGPYEQYF. This chain links TRBV6-6 with TRBJ2-7; TRBD1 matches 7 bases. Trimming at V came to 2 bases and at J to 2 bases, leaving 18 bases not matched to a gene. CDR1 MNHNY and CDR2 SVGAGI come from the germline V gene (reference sequence). The CDR3 is 19 amino acids.

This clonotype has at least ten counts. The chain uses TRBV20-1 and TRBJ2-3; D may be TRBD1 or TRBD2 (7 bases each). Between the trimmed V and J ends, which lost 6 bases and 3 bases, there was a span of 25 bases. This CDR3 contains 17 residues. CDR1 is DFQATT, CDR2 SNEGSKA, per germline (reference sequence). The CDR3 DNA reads TGCAGTGCCAGGGGGGGGGTCTGGGGAGAGGGAACAGATACGCAGTATTTT. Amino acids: CSARGGVWGEGTDTQYF.

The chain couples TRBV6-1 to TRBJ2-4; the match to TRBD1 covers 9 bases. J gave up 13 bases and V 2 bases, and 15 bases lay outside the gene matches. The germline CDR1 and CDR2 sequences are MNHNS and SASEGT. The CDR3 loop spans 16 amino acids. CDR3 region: CASSESAGTGYPEQYF. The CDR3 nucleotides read TGTGCCAGCAGTGAAAGTGCGGGGACAGGGTATCCTGAGCAGTACTTC.

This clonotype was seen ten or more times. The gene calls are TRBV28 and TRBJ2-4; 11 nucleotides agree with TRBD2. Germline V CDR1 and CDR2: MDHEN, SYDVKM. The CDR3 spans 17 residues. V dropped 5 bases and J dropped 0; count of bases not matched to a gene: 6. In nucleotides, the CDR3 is TGTGCCAGCAGTACGGGACTAGCGGTACTAGCCAAAAACATTCAGTACTTC. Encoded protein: CASSTGLAVLAKNIQYF.

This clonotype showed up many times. The CDR3 reads CASSRGQSYNEQFF. The CDR3 DNA reads as TGTGCCAGCAGCCGTGGACAGAGCTACAATGAGCAGTTCTTC. The chain links TRBV5-8 to TRBJ2-1, with D maybe TRBD1 (6 bases). V was pared by 4 bases and J by 3 bases, with 11 bases between. Germline V gene sequence: CDR1 SGHTS, CDR2 YDEGEE. This CDR3 region has 14 residues.

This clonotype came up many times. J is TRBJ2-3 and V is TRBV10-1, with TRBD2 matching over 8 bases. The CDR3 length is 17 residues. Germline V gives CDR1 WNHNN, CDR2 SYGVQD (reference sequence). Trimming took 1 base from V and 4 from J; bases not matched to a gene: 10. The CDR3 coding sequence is TGCGCCAGCAGTGAGTATGTGACGGGGGGGAACGCAGATACGCAGTATTTT. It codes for CASSEYVTGGNADTQYF.

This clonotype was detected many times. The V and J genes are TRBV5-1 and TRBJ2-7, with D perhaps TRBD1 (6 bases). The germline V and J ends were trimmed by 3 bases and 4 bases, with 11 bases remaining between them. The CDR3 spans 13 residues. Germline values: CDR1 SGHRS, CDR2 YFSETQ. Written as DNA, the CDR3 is TGCGCCAGCAGCTCCGCTCAGGGGTACGAGCAGTACTTC. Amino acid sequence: CASSSAQGYEQYF.

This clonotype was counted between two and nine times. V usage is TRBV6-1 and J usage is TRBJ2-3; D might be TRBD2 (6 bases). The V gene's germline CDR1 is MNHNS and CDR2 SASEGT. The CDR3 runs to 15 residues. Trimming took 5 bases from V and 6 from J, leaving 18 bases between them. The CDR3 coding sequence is TGTGCCAGCAGTTACGTCCGGGACTTGAGGGATACGCAGTATTTT. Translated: CASSYVRDLRDTQYF.

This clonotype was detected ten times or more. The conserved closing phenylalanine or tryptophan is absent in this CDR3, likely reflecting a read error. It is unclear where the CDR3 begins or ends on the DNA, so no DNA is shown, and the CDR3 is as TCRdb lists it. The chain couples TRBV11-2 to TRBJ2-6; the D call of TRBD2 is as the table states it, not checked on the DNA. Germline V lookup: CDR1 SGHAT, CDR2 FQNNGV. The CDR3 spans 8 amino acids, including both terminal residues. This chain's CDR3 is CASSLAAS.

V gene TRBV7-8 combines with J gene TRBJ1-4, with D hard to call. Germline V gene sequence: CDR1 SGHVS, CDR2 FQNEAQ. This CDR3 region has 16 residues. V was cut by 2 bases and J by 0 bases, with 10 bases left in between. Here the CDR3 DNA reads TGTGCCAGCAGCTTAAGTGGCGTTGCAACTAATGAAAAACTGTTTTTT. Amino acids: CASSLSGVATNEKLFF.

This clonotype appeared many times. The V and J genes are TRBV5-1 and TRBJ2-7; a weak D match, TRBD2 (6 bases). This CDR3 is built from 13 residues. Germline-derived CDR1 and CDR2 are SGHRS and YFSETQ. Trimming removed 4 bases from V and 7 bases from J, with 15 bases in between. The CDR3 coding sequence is TGCGCCAGCAGCCCGGGACTTCACGGGGAGCAGTACTTC. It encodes CASSPGLHGEQYF. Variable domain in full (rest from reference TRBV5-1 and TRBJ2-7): KAGVTQTPRYLIKTRGQQVTLSCSPISGHRSVSWYQQTPGQGLQFLFEYFSETQRNKGNFPGRFSGRQFSNSRSEMNVSTLELGDSALYLCASSPGLHGEQYFGPGTRLTVT.

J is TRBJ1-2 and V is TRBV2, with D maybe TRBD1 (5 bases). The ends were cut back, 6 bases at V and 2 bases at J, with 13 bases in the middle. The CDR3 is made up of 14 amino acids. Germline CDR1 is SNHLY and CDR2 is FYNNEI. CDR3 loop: CASRQRDHNYGYTF. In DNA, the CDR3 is TGTGCCAGCAGGCAACGGGACCACAACTATGGCTACACCTTC.

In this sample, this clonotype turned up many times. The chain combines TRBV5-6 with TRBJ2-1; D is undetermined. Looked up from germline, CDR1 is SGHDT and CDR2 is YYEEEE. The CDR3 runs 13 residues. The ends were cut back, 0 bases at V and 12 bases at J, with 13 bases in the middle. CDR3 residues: CASSLDDRLGQFF. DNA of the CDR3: TGTGCCAGCAGCTTGGATGATAGGTTAGGGCAGTTCTTC.

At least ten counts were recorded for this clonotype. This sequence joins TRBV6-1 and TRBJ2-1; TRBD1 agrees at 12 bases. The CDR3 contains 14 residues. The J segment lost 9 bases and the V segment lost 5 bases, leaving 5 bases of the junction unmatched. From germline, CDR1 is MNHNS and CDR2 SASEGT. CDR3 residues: CASSLGQGAGEQFF. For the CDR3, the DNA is TGTGCCAGCAGTCTGGGACAGGGGGCTGGTGAGCAGTTCTTC.

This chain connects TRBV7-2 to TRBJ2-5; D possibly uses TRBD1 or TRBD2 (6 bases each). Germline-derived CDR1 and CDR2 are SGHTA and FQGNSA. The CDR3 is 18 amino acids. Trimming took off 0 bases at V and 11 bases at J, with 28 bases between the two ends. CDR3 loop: CASSLAHRTRGPYNEQYF. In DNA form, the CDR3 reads TGTGCCAGCAGCTTAGCCCATAGGACACGGGGGCCTTACAATGAGCAGTACTTC.

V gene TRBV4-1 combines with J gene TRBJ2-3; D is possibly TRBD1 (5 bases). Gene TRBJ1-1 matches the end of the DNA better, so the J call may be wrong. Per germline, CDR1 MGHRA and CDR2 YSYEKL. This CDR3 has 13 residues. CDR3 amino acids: CASSPIWDVEAFF. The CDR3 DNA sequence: TGCGCCAGCAGCCCCATTTGGGACGTTGAAGCTTTCTTT.

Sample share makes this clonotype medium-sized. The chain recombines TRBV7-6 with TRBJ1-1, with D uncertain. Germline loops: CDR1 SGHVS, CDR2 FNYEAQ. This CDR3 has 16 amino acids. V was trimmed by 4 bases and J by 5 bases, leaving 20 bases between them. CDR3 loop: CASSSKGVPTGTEAFF. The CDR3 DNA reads TGTGCCAGCAGCTCGAAGGGCGTCCCCACCGGGACTGAAGCTTTCTTT.

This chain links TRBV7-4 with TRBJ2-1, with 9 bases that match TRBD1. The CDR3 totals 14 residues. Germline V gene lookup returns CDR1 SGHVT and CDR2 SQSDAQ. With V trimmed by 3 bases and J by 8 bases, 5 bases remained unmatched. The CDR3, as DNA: TGTGCCAGCAGCTTGGGGACAGGGATCCATGAGCAGTTCTTC. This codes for CASSLGTGIHEQFF.

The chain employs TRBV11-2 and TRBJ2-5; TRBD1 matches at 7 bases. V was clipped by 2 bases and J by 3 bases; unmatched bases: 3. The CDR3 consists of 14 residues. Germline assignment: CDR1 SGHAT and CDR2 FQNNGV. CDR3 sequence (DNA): TGTGCCAGCAGCTTAACCCAGGGGGAAGAGACCCAGTACTTC. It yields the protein CASSLTQGEETQYF.

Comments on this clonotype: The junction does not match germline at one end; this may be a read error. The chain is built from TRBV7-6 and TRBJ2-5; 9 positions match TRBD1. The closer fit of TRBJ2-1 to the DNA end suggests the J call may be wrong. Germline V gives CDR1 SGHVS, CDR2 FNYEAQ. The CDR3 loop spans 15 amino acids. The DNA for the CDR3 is TGTGCTAGCAGCTTAACAGGGGGCCGGGGCAATGAGCAGTTCTTC. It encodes CASSLTGGRGNEQFF.

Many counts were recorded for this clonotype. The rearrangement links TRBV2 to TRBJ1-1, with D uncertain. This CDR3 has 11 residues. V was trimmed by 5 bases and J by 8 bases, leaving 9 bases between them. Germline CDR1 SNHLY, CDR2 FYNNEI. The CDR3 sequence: CASSPIPEAFF. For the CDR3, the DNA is TGTGCCAGCAGTCCTATCCCAGAAGCTTTCTTT.